Reported below is one TCR beta chain. This clone was detected only once. It lacks a known antigen. The sample holds no much larger clone one base away, and base qualities are not on file. Isolated genomic DNA was used for TCRbeta deep sequencing. TCRbeta CDR3 sequencing and initial data processing were performed with the immunoSEQ assay as a commercial service. As for the authors' bioinformatics: Reads were demultiplexed, adapter and primer sequences were trimmed, similar clones were merged through frequency-ratio clustering, and V, D, J genes were annotated using IMGT. This is the immuneACCESS table as TCRdb keeps it, with only in-frame sequences that have V and J called. A part of the clones is gone; compared with another copy, unresolved V genes explain less than half, and the rest is unexplained. V, J and clone size derive from that table, while D and trimming were established from the DNA sequence. This sample has 13,000 to 15,000 clones in its table, and 78% of those were observed once. Roughly 32% of the sample goes to the ten largest clones.

CDR3 length: 14 amino acids, cysteine to phenylalanine. Just CDR3 DNA is preserved here, 42 bases in frame from base 1. CDR1 and CDR2 are drawn from the germline V gene: KGHSH, LQKENI. V is reduced by 6 bases and J by 0 bases, leaving a spacing of 12 bases between them. This specimen comes from a study of somatic mutations in T cells in chronic GVHD (TCRdb year 2020). For sorting, staining was performed with anti-CD3, anti-CD4, anti-CD8 and a Vbeta20 antibody from the IOTest Beta Mark kit on a FACSAria III, and a purity above 97% was achieved. Peripheral blood was collected in sodium heparin tubes, and mononuclear cells were isolated by Ficoll-Paque PLUS density gradient centrifugation. Before TCRbeta deep sequencing, the CD4+ Vbeta20+, CD4+ Vbeta20-, and CD8+ T cell fractions were FACS-sorted.

The material sequenced was Vbeta20-negative CD4+ T cells from blood. According to the study, the label for this sample's cell subset or site signals: CD4+ T cells sorted as TCR Vbeta20 negative by flow cytometry. This receptor was obtained from a male patient aged 45-59 years with chronic graft-versus-host disease. Donor T cells from the graft may be present among the T cells after a transplant. The V and J genes are TRBV18 and TRBJ2-7; the D region possibly corresponds to TRBD1 (5 bases align). At the DNA level, the sequence is TGTGCCAGCTCGCCATTACAGGACTCCTACGAGCAGTACTTC. This encodes CASSPLQDSYEQYF.